This paragraph reports one T cell receptor beta chain. Its specificity is not known. Germline CDR1 SGHRS, CDR2 YFSETQ. This CDR3 is 17 amino acids long. Unmatched junction bases numbered 10, after V lost 3 bases and J lost 2 bases. The method was immunoSEQ multiplex PCR; TCRdb's version includes in-frame clones alone and lacks a portion of them. The table has under 80,000 clones, roughly 91% seen once. This entry is derived from a study of OX40 agonist ivuxolimab in advanced cancers. Study at large: The dose-escalation group included hepatocellular carcinoma, melanoma, renal cell carcinoma and head and neck cancer. From roughly 20 to 90 years was the age range, with a mean of roughly 64 years, and about 83% were male.

Study-wide points: Blood T cells, both CD4+ and CD8+, expanded clonally by week 6 at 0.1 to 3.0 mg/kg. Specificity for antigen went undetermined in the expanded peripheral T cells.

This clonotype was sampled from an adult with an advanced solid tumor such as melanoma, head and neck, liver or kidney cancer. The rearrangement links TRBV5-1 to TRBJ1-3; 8 bases fit TRBD1. The specimen was CD4+ or CD8+ T cells sorted from blood, collected in a trial of the OX40 agonist ivuxolimab. The CDR3 nucleotides are TGCGCCAGCAGCTCGACTTCAGGGGGCGCGGCTGGAAACACCATATATTTT. Translated: CASSSTSGGAAGNTIYF.